Below are 29 T cell receptor beta chains sequenced from a single sample in a study of T cells after yellow fever vaccination. TCRdb passed the 5' RACE reads through MiXCR, listing each CDR3 protein once. The sample includes some 52,000 distinct CDR3 sequences, around 6.7% of them seen just once. The sample in question was CD8+ T cells not binding an NS4B(214-222) dextramer, sorted from PBMCs, obtained roughly seven weeks after the first yellow fever vaccination. These receptors were obtained from a man aged 18-30 years who received the YFV17D yellow fever vaccine.

The table lists this clonotype with a few counts. The chain uses TRBV3-1 and TRBJ2-3; TRBD1 might be the D (5 bases). The ends were cut back, 0 bases at V and 5 bases at J, with 12 bases in the middle. Germline-derived CDR1 and CDR2 are LGHDT and YNNKEL (reference sequence). The CDR3 loop spans 15 amino acids. CDR3 bases: TGTGCCAGCAGCCAAGAAACCAGGGTAATAGATACGCAGTATTTT. Residues: CASSQETRVIDTQYF.

This clonotype appeared many times. The chain couples TRBV7-3 to TRBJ2-2; no definite D call. V gave up 1 base and J gave up 9 bases, with 6 bases separating them. This CDR3 comprises 12 residues. From germline, CDR1 is SGHTA and CDR2 FQGTGA. The CDR3 loop reads CASSLNGRELFF. The DNA of the CDR3 is TGTGCCAGCAGCTTAAACGGTCGGGAGCTGTTTTTT.

The J gene is TRBJ2-5, the V gene TRBV6-6; 7 nucleotides match TRBD1. Germline V gene lookup returns CDR1 MNHNY and CDR2 SVGAGI (reference sequence). CDR3 length equals 13 residues. The V and J ends lost 6 bases and 2 bases, in that order; junction bases with no gene match: 3. The DNA of the CDR3 is TGTGCCAGCAGGACAGGGTTACAAGAGACCCAGTACTTC. This translates into CASRTGLQETQYF.

Only a few counts were recorded for this clonotype. This chain uses TRBV11-2 with TRBJ1-6; D unclear. V dropped 1 base and J dropped 7 bases, with 14 bases sitting between them. The CDR3 is 16 amino acids. Germline V gives CDR1 SGHAT, CDR2 FQNNGV. The CDR3 bases are TGTGCCAGCAGCTTAGGCCGGACGGGCCCAAATTCACCCCTCCACTTT. Protein sequence: CASSLGRTGPNSPLHF.

V and J are TRBV30 and TRBJ1-2; no reliable D call. Trimming shortened V by 1 base and J by 8 bases, and 20 bases separated the two germline ends. This CDR3 has 15 amino acids. Germline assignment: CDR1 GTSNPN and CDR2 SVGIG (reference sequence). Written as DNA, the CDR3 is TGTGCCTGGAGTGCCCGGGAAGAGGGTGGATGGGGCTACACCTTC. Residues: CAWSAREEGGWGYTF.

This clonotype was counted only a few times. CDR3 coding DNA: TGTGCCTGGAGTGTAGCGTACAATGAGCAGTTCTTC. Translating it yields CAWSVAYNEQFF. This chain joins TRBV30 and TRBJ2-1; D is unresolved. The CDR3 is made up of 12 amino acids. Germline assignment: CDR1 GTSNPN and CDR2 SVGIG (reference sequence). V was cut by 0 bases and J by 4 bases, with 4 bases left in between.

Concerning this clonotype itself: A much more abundant neighbour one base away suggests this may be a read error. The chain combines TRBV29-1 with TRBJ2-1; D possibly corresponds to TRBD1 (5 bases). V gave up 5 bases and J gave up 0 bases, with 17 bases separating them. The germline CDR1 and CDR2 sequences are SQVTM and ANQGSEA. The length of the CDR3 is 16 residues. CDR3 sequence: CSVKPWGKSSYNEQFF. The CDR3 DNA is TGCAGCGTTAAACCTTGGGGCAAGAGCTCCTACAATGAGCAGTTCTTC.

Of note for this clonotype: A much larger clonotype is one base distant, so this may be a read error. The chain combines TRBV29-1 with TRBJ2-3; TRBD2 matches 11 bases. Losses at the gene ends were 7 bases for V and 4 bases for J; bases not matched to a gene: 7. Germline CDR1 reads SQVTM; CDR2 reads ANQGSEA. CDR3 length equals 14 residues. DNA for the CDR3: TGCAGCGGAGCACTAGCGGGGGCCTCAGATACGCAGTATTTT. Its protein is CSGALAGASDTQYF.

This clonotype appeared many times. The chain has TRBV5-1 and TRBJ1-1; 7 bases agree with TRBD1. Trimming took 0 bases from V and 0 from J; bases not matched to a gene: 2. This CDR3 is 15 amino acids long. Per germline, CDR1 SGHRS and CDR2 YFSETQ. CDR3 in amino acids: CASSLATGMNTEAFF. The CDR3 DNA reads as TGCGCCAGCAGCTTGGCGACAGGGATGAACACTGAAGCTTTCTTT.

This clonotype was counted a few times. The V gene is TRBV7-2, the J gene TRBJ2-5; D is perhaps TRBD1 or TRBD2 (5 bases each). From germline, CDR1 is SGHTA and CDR2 FQGNSA. Trimming removed 3 bases at V and 1 base at J, with 9 bases between. The CDR3 length is 14 residues. The CDR3 is CASSFRGGQETQYF. Written as DNA, the CDR3 is TGTGCCAGCAGCTTTCGGGGCGGCCAAGAGACCCAGTACTTC.

The chain carries TRBV5-4 and TRBJ2-7; a possible D gene is TRBD1 (6 bases). This CDR3 has 13 residues. Per germline, CDR1 SGHNT and CDR2 YYREEE (reference sequence). The V end was cut by 3 bases, the J end by 2 bases, with 9 bases between. The CDR3 loop reads CASSSGDTYEQYF. The CDR3 DNA reads as TGTGCCAGCAGCTCAGGGGACACCTACGAGCAGTACTTC.

This clonotype was detected ten times or more. The chain has TRBV29-1 and TRBJ2-2; D may be TRBD1 or TRBD2 (5 bases each). From germline, CDR1 is SQVTM and CDR2 ANQGSEA. Deletions cut 7 bases from V and 5 bases from J, with 14 bases between. The CDR3 spans 13 residues. The DNA for the CDR3 is TGCAGCGCTGACAGACCGGGAACCGGGGAGCTGTTTTTT. Translated, it gives CSADRPGTGELFF.

As to this clonotype: A junction end diverges from the germline sequence, so it may reflect a read error. The J gene is TRBJ2-7, the V gene TRBV7-9; no clear D gene. The CDR3 has 13 residues. Germline values: CDR1 SEHNR, CDR2 FQNEAQ (reference sequence). The CDR3 here is CASSAGLSYAQYF. In DNA form, the CDR3 reads TGTGCCAGCAGCGCCGGCCTCTCCTACGCGCAGTACTTC. The full variable domain, with the rest looked up from reference TRBV7-9 and TRBJ2-7, is DTGVSQNPRHKITKRGQNVTFRCDPISEHNRLYWYRQTLGQGPEFLTYFQNEAQLEKSRLLSDRFSAERPKGSFSTLEIQRTEQGDSAMYLCASSAGLSYAQYFGPGTRLTVT.

The chain couples TRBV5-8 to TRBJ2-3; TRBD2 agrees at 15 bases. The V segment lost 2 bases and the J segment 0 bases; nucleotides outside the gene matches: 1. The CDR3 contains 17 residues. Looked up from germline, CDR1 is SGHTS and CDR2 is YDEGEE. CDR3 nucleotides: TGTGCCAGCAGCTTCGGACTAGCGGGGGGGAGCACAGATACGCAGTATTTT. It specifies CASSFGLAGGSTDTQYF.

CDR3 residues: CASSLLPGAGRVAETQYF. The DNA for the CDR3 is TGTGCCAGCAGTTTATTACCGGGGGCAGGGAGGGTGGCAGAGACCCAGTACTTC. This chain joins TRBV27 and TRBJ2-5; weak D call: TRBD2 (7 bases). This CDR3 contains 18 residues. V was pared by 1 base and J by 4 bases, with 22 bases between. In germline, CDR1 is MNHEY, CDR2 SMNVEV (reference sequence).

Many counts were recorded for this clonotype. The chain recombines TRBV12-3 or TRBV12-4 with TRBJ1-5, with a tentative D call TRBD1 (6 bases). The CDR3 is 14 residues long. The V gene lost 5 bases and the J gene lost 2 bases, with 10 bases spanning the gap. This CDR3 reads CASSPRGGNQPQHF. CDR3 DNA: TGTGCCAGCAGTCCCAGGGGTGGCAATCAGCCCCAGCATTTT.

This CDR3 reads CASSHGSVTGILAEAFF. Here the CDR3 DNA reads TGCGCCAGCAGCCATGGATCTGTGACAGGGATATTAGCTGAAGCTTTCTTT. This rearrangement joins TRBV4-1 to TRBJ1-1, with 7 bases lining up with TRBD1. The ends lost 3 bases at V and 6 bases at J; junction bases unmatched: 16. The CDR3 has 17 amino acids. Germline loops: CDR1 MGHRA, CDR2 YSYEKL.

This chain uses TRBV18 with TRBJ2-7; the D gene is possibly TRBD1 (5 bases). The germline V and J ends were trimmed by 2 bases and 3 bases, with 17 bases remaining between them. This CDR3 spans 16 amino acids. CDR1 and CDR2 (germline): KGHSH, LQKENI. CDR3 sequence (DNA): TGTGCCAGCTCACCAGGGCAGGGCATAGGTGTCTACGAGCAGTACTTC. Protein product: CASSPGQGIGVYEQYF.

This chain links TRBV3-1 with TRBJ1-2; D is unclear. V was clipped by 8 bases and J by 4 bases, with 29 bases between them. Germline-derived CDR1 and CDR2 are LGHDT and YNNKEL (reference sequence). The CDR3 covers 18 residues. CDR3 protein: CASSQERGGPTGIYGYTF. The CDR3, as DNA: TGTGCCAGCTCCCAAGAGCGGGGAGGCCCCACGGGGATCTATGGCTACACCTTC.

V is TRBV20-1 and J is TRBJ2-5; 8 positions agree with TRBD2. Trimming removed 0 bases from V and 3 bases from J; junction bases left unmatched: 9. There are 16 residues in the CDR3. CDR1 DFQATT and CDR2 SNEGSKA come from the germline V gene (reference sequence). CDR3 in amino acids: CSARDPESGGKETQYF. For the CDR3, the DNA is TGCAGTGCTAGAGATCCGGAGAGCGGGGGTAAAGAGACCCAGTACTTC.

This rearrangement joins TRBV7-9 to TRBJ2-2, with 8 positions matching TRBD1. V trimming: 5 bases; J trimming: 4 bases; junction bases outside the gene matches: 6. Germline CDR1 and CDR2: SEHNR and FQNEAQ (reference sequence). The CDR3 has 15 residues. CDR3 sequence reads: CASSPGTGPTGELFF. The DNA for the CDR3 is TGTGCCAGCAGCCCTGGGACAGGCCCCACCGGGGAGCTGTTTTTT.

This clonotype was found many times. J is TRBJ2-2 and V is TRBV6-2 or TRBV6-3, with D hard to call. The CDR3 runs to 14 residues. Trimming removed 0 bases at V and 7 bases at J, with 9 bases between. The germline V gene encodes CDR1 MNHEY and CDR2 SVGEGT. CDR3 DNA: TGTGCCAGCAGTTACTCGATTGAGAACGGGGAGCTGTTTTTT. As protein: CASSYSIENGELFF.

This rearrangement joins TRBV11-2 to TRBJ2-1; D remains unclear. Trimming removed 8 bases from V and 0 bases from J, with 11 bases in between. Germline V CDR1 and CDR2: SGHAT, FQNNGV. The CDR3 loop spans 14 amino acids. The CDR3 coding sequence is TGTGCCAGCGGTCAGGCCAGCTCCTACAATGAGCAGTTCTTC. Translating gives CASGQASSYNEQFF. The full variable domain, in which reference TRBV11-2 and TRBJ2-1 provide the parts outside the CDR3, is EAGVAQSPRYKIIEKRQSVAFWCNPISGHATLYWYQQILGQGPKLLIQFQNNGVVDDSQLPKDRFSAERLKGVDSTLKIQPAKLEDSAVYLCASGQASSYNEQFFGPGTRLTVL.

This clonotype was found many times. J is TRBJ2-7 and V is TRBV5-1, with 9 bases aligning to TRBD1. Germline-derived CDR1 and CDR2 are SGHRS and YFSETQ. The CDR3 loop spans 13 amino acids. J lost 3 bases, V lost 4 bases, and 2 bases had no gene match. CDR3 in amino acids: CASSGDRDYEQYF. The CDR3 region has the DNA TGCGCCAGCAGCGGGGACAGGGACTACGAGCAGTACTTC.

This clonotype was seen just once. With a much larger clone just one base away, this may be a read error. The chain employs TRBV15 and TRBJ1-1; a weak D match, TRBD1 (5 bases). The germline V gene has CDR1 LNHNV and CDR2 YYDKDF (reference sequence). CDR3 length equals 14 residues. Trimming shortened V by 1 base and J by 3 bases, and 9 bases separated the two germline ends. The CDR3 bases are TGTGCCACCAGCAGAGGTAGGGGAGACACTGAAGCTTTCTTT. Translating gives CATSRGRGDTEAFF.

This clonotype was seen ten or more times. The V gene is TRBV28, the J gene TRBJ2-7; the match to TRBD2 covers 10 bases. The CDR3 extends over 13 amino acids. V shed 4 bases and J 9 bases; nucleotides not matched to a gene: 6. Germline CDR1 and CDR2: MDHEN and SYDVKM. CDR3 nucleotide sequence: TGTGCCAGCAGTTCCAGCGGGGGGGCCGGGCAGTACGTC. The encoded protein is CASSSSGGAGQYV.

This chain uses TRBV29-1 with TRBJ1-1, with D perhaps TRBD1 (6 bases). The CDR3 contains 12 residues. The ends were cut back, 7 bases at V and 3 bases at J, with 12 bases in the middle. CDR1 SQVTM and CDR2 ANQGSEA come from the germline V gene. The CDR3 reads CSGSGVDTEAFF. The CDR3 DNA is TGCAGCGGCTCAGGGGTTGACACTGAAGCTTTCTTT. The whole variable domain, remainder taken from reference TRBV29-1 and TRBJ1-1, is SAVISQKPSRDICQRGTSLTIQCQVDSQVTMMFWYRQQPGQSLTLIATANQGSEATYESGFVIDKFPISRPNLTFSTLTVSNMSPEDSSIYLCSGSGVDTEAFFGQGTRLTVV.

This clonotype appeared many times. The V and J genes are TRBV11-2 and TRBJ2-1, with D maybe TRBD1 (5 bases). Trimming shortened V by 3 bases and J by 1 base, and 10 bases separated the two germline ends. The CDR3 length is 15 residues. In germline, CDR1 is SGHAT, CDR2 FQNNGV. The chain's CDR3 is CASSFTQGSYNEQFF. The CDR3 DNA follows: TGTGCCAGCAGCTTTACTCAGGGATCCTACAATGAGCAGTTCTTC.

The chain has TRBV20-1 and TRBJ2-7; TRBD2 aligns across 8 bases. Germline trimming cut 0 bases from V and 12 bases from J; bases unmatched to any gene: 16. The V gene's germline CDR1 is DFQATT and CDR2 SNEGSKA (reference sequence). The CDR3 spans 15 residues. CDR3 nucleotide sequence: TGCAGTGCTAGAGATCCAGCGGGGGCCTCAACTTTCCCGTACGTC. It translates to CSARDPAGASTFPYV.